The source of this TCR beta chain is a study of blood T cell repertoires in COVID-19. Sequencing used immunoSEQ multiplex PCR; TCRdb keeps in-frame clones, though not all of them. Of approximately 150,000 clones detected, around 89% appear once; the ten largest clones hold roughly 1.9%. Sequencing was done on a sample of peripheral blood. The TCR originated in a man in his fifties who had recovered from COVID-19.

CDR3: CASSKRQGSPRTQYF. In DNA, the CDR3 is TGTGCCAGCAGCAAAAGACAGGGTTCGCCACGGACCCAGTACTTC. The chain links TRBV21-1 to TRBJ2-5; TRBD1 is the table's D call and was not checked against the DNA. TRBV21-1 is an annotated pseudogene. The length of the CDR3 is 15 residues.